This T cell receptor beta chain was found in a study of shared clonotypes between healthy human individuals. Germline V gene sequence: CDR1 WNHNN, CDR2 SYGVQD (reference sequence). The length of the CDR3 is 13 residues. With 8 bases removed from V and 4 bases from J, the gap between germline ends came to 11 bases. Deep-level running was used for the assay. Libraries were prepared by immunoSEQ multiplex PCR; TCRdb keeps only in-frame clonotypes and omits some of them. The data show 950,000 to 1,100,000 clones, with approximately 70% seen just once and around 1.4% held by the top ten. The TCR comes from a man aged 18-30 years in good health. Sequenced: memory CD4+ T cells sorted from blood. As for subset: CD45RA-negative fraction. This chain links TRBV10-1 with TRBJ2-2; possibly TRBD1 for D (6 bases). The CDR3 sequence: CASQDRLTGELFF. DNA of the CDR3: TGCGCCAGCCAAGACAGGCTCACCGGGGAGCTGTTTTTT.